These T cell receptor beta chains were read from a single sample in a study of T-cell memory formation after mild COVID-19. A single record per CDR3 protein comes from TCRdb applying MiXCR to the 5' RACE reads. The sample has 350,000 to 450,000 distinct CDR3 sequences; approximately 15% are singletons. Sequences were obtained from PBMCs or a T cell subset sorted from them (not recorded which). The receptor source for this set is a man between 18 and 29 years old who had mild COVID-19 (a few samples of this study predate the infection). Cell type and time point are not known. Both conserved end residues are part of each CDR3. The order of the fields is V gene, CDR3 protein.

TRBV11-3 CASSWERTSGQPQHF
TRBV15 CATSRGGAQFF
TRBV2 CASSPGEQYF
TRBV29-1 CSVPRGPWEFHYGYTF
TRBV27 CASPKGQRGGQPQHF
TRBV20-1 CSAPEKGVFGNTIYF
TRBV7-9 CASSRPVRVAGGPSSYNEQFF
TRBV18 CASSPPGHSNEKLFF
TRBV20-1 CSARSAGPYEQYF
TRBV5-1 CASRPGGAAGANVLTF
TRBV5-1 CASSLPAGSNTGELFF
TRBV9 CASSVTQGPSGNTIYF
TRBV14 CASSHGGVFTKLFF
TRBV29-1 CSGGSSSYNEQFF
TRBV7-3 CASSVTSGEYNEQFF
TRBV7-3 CASSFRDGPGNTIYF
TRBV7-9 CASSPRTSLAGELFF
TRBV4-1 CASSQEKGPNTEAFF